The sequence of this T cell receptor (beta chain) was determined in a study of response to subunit inactivated influenza vaccine. A single record per CDR3 protein comes from TCRdb applying MiXCR to the RT-PCR reads. The table records 710,000 or so distinct CDR3 sequences, 15% to 19% of them present only once. Germline CDR1 is SNHLY and CDR2 is FYNNEI. The CDR3 is 13 residues long. With 6 bases removed from V and 0 bases from J, the gap between germline ends came to 6 bases. This clonotype was counted ten times or more. The sequence derives from a man over 45 who received an inactivated influenza vaccine. Sequencing used PBMCs from blood, obtained 11 to 12 days after vaccination. V gene TRBV2 combines with J gene TRBJ1-5; D is unclear. As DNA, the CDR3 is TGTGCCAGCAGGCAGTATAGCAATCAGCCCCAGCATTTT. It translates to CASRQYSNQPQHF.